The 30 T cell receptor beta chains reported below all come from one sample, sequenced in a study of T cell responses to AZD1222 COVID-19 vaccine. Profiled with immunoSEQ multiplex PCR; TCRdb holds only in-frame clones, not every one. The sample shows more than 150,000 clones, approximately 92% of them seen only once. Sequenced material: peripheral blood, taken on day 0 of AZD1222 vaccination. Receptor source: an adult in good health.

This chain links TRBV18 with TRBJ1-4; D unclear. The CDR3 contains 14 residues. In germline, CDR1 is KGHSH, CDR2 LQKENI. V was cut by 8 bases and J by 0 bases, with 10 bases left in between. The CDR3 here is CASTRAATNEKLFF. The CDR3 coding sequence is TGTGCCAGCACAAGGGCTGCAACTAATGAAAAACTGTTTTTT.

This chain connects TRBV7-2 to TRBJ1-2; TRBD1 aligns across 7 bases. The CDR3 has 15 amino acids. Germline V gene lookup returns CDR1 SGHTA and CDR2 FQGNSA. Trimming removed 4 bases from V and 7 bases from J; junction bases left unmatched: 12. This CDR3 is CASSYTQGGPTGYTF. Written as DNA, the CDR3 is TGTGCCAGCAGCTACACTCAGGGGGGCCCTACTGGCTACACCTTC.

The chain employs TRBV10-3 and TRBJ2-7, with D hard to call. CDR3 length equals 14 residues. In germline, CDR1 is ENHRY, CDR2 SYGVKD. V shed 10 bases and J shed 3 bases, with 19 bases lying between them. The CDR3 DNA follows: TGTGCCACCTTATCGCCAGAACCCTACTACGAGCAGTACGTC. This gives the protein CATLSPEPYYEQYV.

The rearrangement links TRBV18 to TRBJ2-7; D gene uncertain. CDR1 is KGHSH and CDR2 is LQKENI in the germline V gene. The CDR3 covers 15 residues. V gave up 3 bases and J gave up 6 bases, with 18 bases separating them. Here the CDR3 reads CASSPALQAPLEQYF. The CDR3, as DNA: TGTGCCAGCTCACCGGCACTTCAAGCCCCCCTCGAGCAGTACTTC.

V is TRBV18 and J is TRBJ1-1; TRBD1 agrees at 7 bases. J lost 10 bases, V lost 5 bases, and 7 bases had no gene match. Germline lookup yields CDR1 KGHSH and CDR2 LQKENI. The CDR3 length is 12 residues. In nucleotides, the CDR3 is TGTGCCAGCTCAGTTGACAGGGAAGCAGCTTTCTTT. This translates into CASSVDREAAFF.

V usage is TRBV4-1 and J usage is TRBJ2-2, with D perhaps given as TRBD1 or TRBD2 (5 bases each). Germline-derived CDR1 and CDR2 are MGHRA and YSYEKL. The CDR3 extends over 16 amino acids. Trimming cost V 0 bases and J 4 bases, with 12 bases left between them. This CDR3 is CASSQEGGGLTGELFF. The CDR3 nucleotides are TGCGCCAGCAGCCAAGAGGGTGGGGGTCTCACCGGGGAGCTGTTTTTT.

This chain connects TRBV7-2 to TRBJ2-1, with TRBD2 identical over 7 bases. The V segment lost 3 bases and the J segment 4 bases; nucleotides outside the gene matches: 6. This CDR3 spans 15 amino acids. Per germline, CDR1 SGHTA and CDR2 FQGNSA. The CDR3 bases are TGTGCCAGCAGCTTCATGGGGGGGGTTTACAATGAGCAGTTCTTC. Encoded protein: CASSFMGGVYNEQFF.

The genes are TRBV6-4 and TRBJ1-2, with D hard to call. The CDR3 loop spans 11 amino acids. From germline, CDR1 is MRHNA and CDR2 SNTAGT. V was trimmed by 2 bases and J by 11 bases, leaving 9 bases between them. In DNA, the CDR3 is TGTGCCAGCAGTGACAGGGATTGGTACACCTTC. It encodes CASSDRDWYTF.

The genes are TRBV6-5 and TRBJ1-1; a possible D gene is TRBD1 (5 bases). This CDR3 is 14 amino acids long. Trimming left V 6 bases short and J 1 base short, with 12 bases between. Per the germline V gene, CDR1 is MNHEY and CDR2 is SVGAGI. CDR3 in amino acids: CASSLRGGNTEAFF. The CDR3 DNA is TGTGCCAGCAGCCTTCGGGGGGGGAACACTGAAGCTTTCTTT.

The chain recombines TRBV5-4 with TRBJ1-2; unclear D gene. Germline-derived CDR1 and CDR2 are SGHNT and YYREEE (reference sequence). The CDR3 is made up of 14 amino acids. V was cut by 4 bases and J by 3 bases, with 13 bases left in between. As DNA, the CDR3 is TGTGCCAGCAGCACTGGGGTGGTAGACTATGGCTACACCTTC. Translating it yields CASSTGVVDYGYTF.

The CDR3, as DNA: TGTGCCAGCAGTCCCACAGGGGGCGCCGGGAACACTGAAGCTTTCTTT. Translation gives CASSPTGGAGNTEAFF. V usage is TRBV28 and J usage is TRBJ1-1; 9 bases agree with TRBD1. This CDR3 has 16 residues. Germline V CDR1 and CDR2: MDHEN, SYDVKM. Unmatched junction bases numbered 8, after V lost 5 bases and J lost 1 base. Filled out from reference TRBV28 and TRBJ1-1, the complete variable domain reads DVKVTQSSRYLVKRTGEKVFLECVQDMDHENMFWYRQDPGLGLRLIYFSYDVKMKEKGDIPEGYSVSREKKERFSLILESASTNQTSMYLCASSPTGGAGNTEAFFGQGTRLTVV.

This clone was detected once. The rearrangement uses TRBV27 and TRBJ2-3; the D gene is possibly TRBD2 (6 bases). Germline V lookup: CDR1 MNHEY, CDR2 SMNVEV (reference sequence). Trimming left V 10 bases short and J 1 base short, with 12 bases between. The CDR3 totals 13 residues. In DNA form, the CDR3 reads TGTGCCACCCAACGGAGGGGCACAGATACGCAGTATTTT. Translating gives CATQRRGTDTQYF.

The chain links TRBV10-3 to TRBJ2-1, with D maybe TRBD2 (7 bases). Trimming took off 10 bases at V and 7 bases at J, with 14 bases between the two ends. Germline CDR1 ENHRY, CDR2 SYGVKD. The CDR3 covers 12 residues. CDR3 region: CATGEGWNEQFF. CDR3 nucleotide sequence: TGTGCCACAGGGGAGGGGTGGAATGAGCAGTTCTTC.

CDR3 protein: CASSQEGLAGSGTGELFF. CDR3 DNA: TGTGCCAGCAGCCAAGAAGGACTAGCGGGTTCGGGCACCGGGGAGCTGTTTTTT. This chain joins TRBV3-1 (or the pseudogene TRBV3-2) and TRBJ2-2; 11 nucleotides agree with TRBD2. This CDR3 comprises 18 residues. Germline-derived CDR1 and CDR2 are LGHDT and YNNKEL (reference sequence). With V trimmed by 0 bases and J by 4 bases, 7 bases remained unmatched.

The J gene is TRBJ2-7, the V gene TRBV5-1; D uncertain. The germline gives CDR1 SGHRS, CDR2 YFSETQ. V was pared by 0 bases and J by 4 bases, with 5 bases between. This CDR3 is 12 amino acids long. Here the CDR3 DNA reads TGCGCCAGCAGCTTGGACCATTACGAGCAGTACTTC. Encoded protein: CASSLDHYEQYF. Full variable domain (missing parts from reference TRBV5-1 and TRBJ2-7): KAGVTQTPRYLIKTRGQQVTLSCSPISGHRSVSWYQQTPGQGLQFLFEYFSETQRNKGNFPGRFSGRQFSNSRSEMNVSTLELGDSALYLCASSLDHYEQYFGPGTRLTVT.

The CDR3 here is CASSMVGQGIISGANVLTF. The DNA for the CDR3 is TGTGCCAGTAGTATGGTTGGACAGGGGATAATCTCTGGGGCCAACGTCCTGACTTTC. The chain recombines TRBV19 with TRBJ2-6; 9 positions agree with TRBD1. Germline assignment: CDR1 LNHDA and CDR2 SQIVND (reference sequence). This CDR3 has 19 residues. V was pared by 3 bases and J by 0 bases, with 9 bases of the junction left unmatched.

This sequence joins TRBV12-3 or TRBV12-4 and TRBJ2-3; possible D gene TRBD2, 7 bases. The V and J ends lost 7 bases and 5 bases respectively, with 13 bases between them. The CDR3 extends over 13 amino acids. The CDR3 DNA is TGTGCCAGCACTCTAGGGGGGGAAGATACGCAGTATTTT. Its protein is CASTLGGEDTQYF.

The chain employs TRBV27 and TRBJ1-1, with TRBD1 matching over 7 bases. Germline-derived CDR1 and CDR2 are MNHEY and SMNVEV (reference sequence). This CDR3 spans 13 amino acids. Trimming at V came to 8 bases and at J to 5 bases, leaving 8 bases not matched to a gene. The DNA of the CDR3 is TGTGCCAGCCGTGAGAGGGGGCGAACTGAAGCTTTCTTT. Translation: CASRERGRTEAFF.

The CDR3 coding sequence is TGTGCCTGGAGTGCTCAAGACTACGAGCAGTACTTC. Its translation: CAWSAQDYEQYF. The V call is TRBV30, the J call TRBJ2-7; D unclear. This CDR3 contains 12 residues. V was trimmed by 1 base and J by 3 bases, leaving 7 bases between them. From germline, CDR1 is GTSNPN and CDR2 SVGIG (reference sequence).

This chain joins TRBV25-1 and TRBJ2-2, with TRBD1 matching over 7 bases. The CDR3 extends over 13 amino acids. Germline loops: CDR1 MGHDK, CDR2 SYGVNS. V dropped 4 bases and J dropped 4; count of bases not matched to a gene: 0. The CDR3 spells CASSGQGTGELFF. The CDR3 DNA sequence: TGTGCCAGCAGTGGACAGGGCACCGGGGAGCTGTTTTTT. Full variable domain (outside the CDR3, taken from reference TRBV25-1 and TRBJ2-2): EADIYQTPRYLVIGTGKKITLECSQTMGHDKMYWYQQDPGMELHLIHYSYGVNSTEKGDLSSESTVSRIRTEHFPLTLESARPSHTSQYLCASSGQGTGELFFGEGSRLTVL.

The chain carries TRBV4-3 and TRBJ1-2; 10 bases match TRBD1. The CDR3 length is 15 residues. Germline CDR1 is LGHNA and CDR2 is YSLEER. The trim removed 4 bases at V and 8 bases at J, leaving 10 bases unmatched. The CDR3 DNA sequence: TGCGCCAGCAGCCGGGGACAGGGGAGCCCAGTGGGCTACACCTTC. Amino acids: CASSRGQGSPVGYTF.

This sequence joins TRBV4-1 and TRBJ2-2; tentatively, D is TRBD2 (5 bases). V was trimmed by 1 base and J by 1 base, leaving 10 bases between them. CDR3 length equals 16 residues. Germline V gene sequence: CDR1 MGHRA, CDR2 YSYEKL. CDR3 protein: CASSQVPGMNTGELFF. CDR3 DNA: TGCGCCAGCAGCCAAGTTCCGGGAATGAACACCGGGGAGCTGTTTTTT.

The chain uses TRBV19 and TRBJ2-6, with unresolved D. The CDR3 spans 18 residues. Looked up from germline, CDR1 is LNHDA and CDR2 is SQIVND (reference sequence). The V end lost 6 bases, the J end lost 1 base, and 19 bases lay between the germline ends. The CDR3, as DNA: TGTGCCAGTAGCCCGAGCTACACCCGCAGTTCTGGGGCCAACGTCCTGACTTTC. It translates to CASSPSYTRSSGANVLTF. The variable domain in full, completed from reference TRBV19 and TRBJ2-6, reads DGGITQSPKYLFRKEGQNVTLSCEQNLNHDAMYWYRQDPGQGLRLIYYSQIVNDFQKGDIAEGYSVSREKKESFPLTVTSAQKNPTAFYLCASSPSYTRSSGANVLTFGAGSRLTVL.

V and J are TRBV27 and TRBJ2-5, with D uncertain. The CDR3 length is 13 residues. V was pared by 5 bases and J by 5 bases, with 12 bases between. Germline V CDR1 and CDR2: MNHEY, SMNVEV (reference sequence). In DNA form, the CDR3 reads TGTGCCAGCAGTCCCCTTGGCGGCGAGACCCAGTACTTC. This sequence encodes CASSPLGGETQYF.

Notes on this clone: One end of the junction varies from germline; a read error may be responsible. This rearrangement joins TRBV7-7 to TRBJ2-5; 8 bases map to TRBD2. The V gene's germline CDR1 is SSHAT and CDR2 FNYEAQ (reference sequence). This CDR3 has 15 amino acids. CDR3 nucleotide sequence: TGTGCTAGCAGCCCTGCTGGCGGGGGGAAAGAGACCCAGTACTTC. As protein: CASSPAGGGKETQYF.

The rearrangement joins TRBV19 to TRBJ2-7; D possibly corresponds to TRBD1 (5 bases). The CDR3 sequence is 14 residues long. Germline assignment: CDR1 LNHDA and CDR2 SQIVND (reference sequence). V lost 2 bases, J lost 2 bases, and 10 bases lay in between. CDR3 amino acids: CASSIRLRAYEQYF. The CDR3 DNA is TGTGCCAGTAGTATAAGGCTCAGGGCCTACGAGCAGTACTTC.

The chain combines TRBV14 with TRBJ1-2, with 7 bases lining up with TRBD1. Germline V lookup: CDR1 SGHDN, CDR2 FVKESK. This CDR3 has 13 residues. V lost 4 bases and J lost 2; bases outside the gene matches: 1. The CDR3 region has the DNA TGTGCCAGCAGCCCGGGACAGAACTATGGCTACACCTTC. Protein sequence: CASSPGQNYGYTF.

This chain uses TRBV27 with TRBJ1-2, with unresolved D. The V end lost 4 bases, the J end lost 8 bases, and 14 bases lay between the germline ends. The CDR3 covers 13 residues. Germline CDR1 is MNHEY and CDR2 is SMNVEV (reference sequence). As DNA, the CDR3 is TGTGCCAGCAGTTATGGGGTCCAAAAAGGCTACACCTTC. It encodes CASSYGVQKGYTF.

This chain joins TRBV9 and TRBJ2-5, with D perhaps matching TRBD2 (7 bases). The CDR3 is 17 residues long. CDR1 and CDR2 from the germline V gene are SGDLS and YYNGEE. V lost 0 bases and J lost 4, with 19 bases in between. CDR3 coding DNA: TGTGCCAGCAGCGTAGGAGGAGGGGGGGCCTGGATAGAGACCCAGTACTTC. Translating it yields CASSVGGGGAWIETQYF. Supplemented by reference TRBV9 and TRBJ2-5, the full variable domain reads DSGVTQTPKHLITATGQRVTLRCSPRSGDLSVYWYQQSLDQGLQFLIQYYNGEERAKGNILERFSAQQFPDLHSELNLSSLELGDSALYFCASSVGGGGAWIETQYFGPGTRLLVL.

The sample holds one count of this clone. The CDR3 sequence: CASSLAPQQNGAFF. In nucleotides, the CDR3 is TGTGCCAGCAGCTTGGCCCCCCAGCAGAATGGGGCTTTCTTT. The chain links TRBV11-2 to TRBJ1-1; D is undetermined. The CDR3 consists of 14 residues. With 3 bases removed from V and 11 bases from J, the gap between germline ends came to 19 bases. Germline V gene lookup returns CDR1 SGHAT and CDR2 FQNNGV.